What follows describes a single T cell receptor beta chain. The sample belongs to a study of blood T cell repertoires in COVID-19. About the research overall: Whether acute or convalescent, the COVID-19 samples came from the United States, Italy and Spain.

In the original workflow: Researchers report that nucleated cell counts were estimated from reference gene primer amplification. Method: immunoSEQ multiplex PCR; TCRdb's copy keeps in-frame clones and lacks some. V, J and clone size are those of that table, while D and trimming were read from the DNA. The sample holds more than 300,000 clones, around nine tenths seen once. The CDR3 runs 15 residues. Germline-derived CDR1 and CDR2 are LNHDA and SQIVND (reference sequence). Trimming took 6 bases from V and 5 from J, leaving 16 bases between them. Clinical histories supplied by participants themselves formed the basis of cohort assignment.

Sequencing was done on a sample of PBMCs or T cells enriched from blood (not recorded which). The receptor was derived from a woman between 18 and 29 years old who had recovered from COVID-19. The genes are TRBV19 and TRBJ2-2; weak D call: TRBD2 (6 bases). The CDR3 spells CASRVRMGGTGELFF. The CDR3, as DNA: TGTGCCAGTAGAGTAAGGATGGGGGGAACCGGGGAGCTGTTTTTT.